Listed here is a single TCR beta chain. Its antigen is currently not known. Nothing much larger sits one base from this clone, and base qualities are not available. TCR-beta CDR3 regions were amplified from genomic DNA with the immunoSEQ hsTCRB Kit using multiplexed V- and J-gene primers. Unique DNA barcodes were added in a second PCR, and samples were pooled together with a negative and a positive control. An Illumina MiSeq running a 150-cycle paired-end protocol was used to sequence the pooled TCR-beta libraries. From the authors' description of their analysis: Raw sequencing data were processed by Adaptive Biotechnologies into a report containing normalized, annotated TCR-beta repertoires. To compute T-cell density, TCR-beta templates were normalized to usable DNA, with usable DNA estimated through amplification of housekeeping genes. Richness counted unique rearrangements, and clonality was defined as 1 minus Pielou's evenness. Three measures quantified intratumor TCR heterogeneity between regions: the Jaccard index, the Morisita overlap index, and the proportion of shared top-20 clonotypes. TCRdb's version of the immuneACCESS table is confined to in-frame rearrangements and falls short of the full clone set. An unresolved V gene accounts for under half of the shortfall where checked; the remainder is of unknown origin. V, J and clone size are those of that table, while D and trimming were read from the DNA. This sample holds over 6,000 clones; approximately 76% were observed only once. The ten largest clones capture about 10% of the sample.

Patients with limited-stage small-cell lung cancer who underwent surgical resection in Hangzhou, China, between the late 2000s and the early 2020s were included as donors. All donors were treated with upfront surgery without preoperative chemotherapy or radiotherapy, and immunotherapy was not given to any donor before or after surgery. Each of the roughly 20 patients in the sequenced cohort was a smoker or a heavy second-hand smoker. Three regions were collected from each tumor FFPE block by a grid approach so that spatial heterogeneity of the primary tumors was represented. Tumor regions were macrodissected for enrichment of malignant cells, and only regions expected to yield at least 150 ng DNA were selected. Multi-region TCR-beta sequencing of resected limited-stage small-cell lung cancers and of tumor-adjacent lung tissue was performed to characterize T cell repertoire heterogeneity. The AllPrep DNA/RNA FFPE Kit (Qiagen) was used to extract genomic DNA from FFPE tissue.

The sample comes from a study of T cells and copy number aberrations in small-cell lung cancer (dated by TCRdb to 2020 to 2023). About the full investigation: Whole-exome sequencing of the same tumor regions was paired with TCR repertoire sequencing so that T cell metrics could be related to mutations and copy number aberrations. Tumor TCR data existed for roughly 18 patients, while around 13 patients had TCR data covering both tumor and normal tissue.

The full study reports these points: Higher copy number aberration burden was negatively correlated with tumor T-cell density, richness and clonality. Tumors had lower T-cell density, richness and clonality than adjacent lung tissue, though the difference in density was not significant. The study was limited by a small sample size because surgical resection is uncommon in small-cell lung cancer, and the findings require validation. Every specimen was formalin-fixed paraffin-embedded tissue, a material known to introduce sequencing artifacts. The TCR repertoire varied greatly across regions, with roughly 79.9-97.7% of clones confined to one region, an overlap lower than in localized NSCLC.

The specimen sequenced was tumor tissue. The receptor was isolated from a man aged 45-60 years with small cell lung cancer.

The CDR3 has the sequence CASSYSSGSGNTIYF. The DNA is TGTGCCAGCAGTTACTCATCAGGCTCTGGAAACACCATATATTTT. In this chain, TRBV6-6 is recombined with TRBJ1-3; the D gene assignment is ambiguous. Trimming at the junction amounts to 0 bases on V and 0 bases on J, and the germline ends lie 6 bases apart. The CDR3 starts with the cysteine, ends with the phenylalanine, and has 15 residues. Solely the CDR3 DNA is kept, with 45 bases framed from the first base. From the germline V gene (reference sequence), CDR1 is MNHNY and CDR2 is SVGAGI.